These 16 T cell receptor beta chains originate from one sample sequenced in a study of T cell responses to AZD1222 COVID-19 vaccine. Some clones are missing from TCRdb's copy, which holds only in-frame ones; the method was immunoSEQ multiplex PCR. The data show around 100,000 clones, about nine tenths seen once. The material was peripheral blood, obtained on day 0 of AZD1222 vaccination. These receptors were taken from an adult in good health.

V and J are TRBV4-1 and TRBJ1-2, with 9 bases matching TRBD1. With V trimmed by 1 base and J by 0 bases, 0 bases remained unmatched. The CDR3 runs 15 residues. Germline CDR1 MGHRA, CDR2 YSYEKL. CDR3 in amino acids: CASSQGDRANYGYTF. In DNA, the CDR3 is TGCGCCAGCAGCCAAGGGGACAGGGCTAACTATGGCTACACCTTC.

V gene TRBV7-9 combines with J gene TRBJ2-7, with TRBD1 matching 10 bases. Per germline, CDR1 SEHNR and CDR2 FQNEAQ (reference sequence). The CDR3 extends over 17 amino acids. Germline trimming cut 0 bases from V and 2 bases from J; bases unmatched to any gene: 7. Here the CDR3 reads CASSLARQGATPYEQYF. In nucleotides, the CDR3 is TGTGCCAGCAGCTTAGCCCGACAGGGGGCCACCCCCTACGAGCAGTACTTC.

The V gene is TRBV24-1, the J gene TRBJ1-2; 9 nucleotides align to TRBD1. Germline trimming cut 3 bases from V and 4 bases from J; bases unmatched to any gene: 8. In germline, CDR1 is KGHDR, CDR2 SFDVKD. CDR3 length: 16 amino acids. The CDR3 region is CATSDTRTGEVYGYTF. The CDR3 coding sequence is TGTGCCACCAGTGATACCCGGACAGGGGAAGTCTATGGCTACACCTTC.

The rearrangement joins TRBV19 to TRBJ2-6, with D perhaps TRBD1 or TRBD2 (6 bases each). Germline V gives CDR1 LNHDA, CDR2 SQIVND (reference sequence). V lost 1 base to trimming and J lost 2 bases, with 12 bases between them. CDR3 length equals 17 residues. The CDR3 is CASSIAYRGPGANVLTF. Here the CDR3 DNA reads TGTGCCAGTAGTATAGCCTATCGGGGGCCTGGGGCCAACGTCCTGACTTTC.

This rearrangement joins TRBV4-3 to TRBJ2-3, with a possible D match to TRBD2 (6 bases). V shed 1 base and J shed 1 base, with 21 bases lying between them. CDR1 LGHNA and CDR2 YSLEER come from the germline V gene. The CDR3 totals 19 residues. The CDR3 protein is CASSQGLSQWGDGTDTQYF. The CDR3 nucleotides read TGCGCCAGCAGCCAAGGTCTCTCCCAATGGGGGGATGGCACAGATACGCAGTATTTT.

The gene calls are TRBV28 and TRBJ1-6; D remains ambiguous. The V end lost 6 bases, the J end lost 7 bases, and 10 bases lay between the germline ends. Germline V gene lookup returns CDR1 MDHEN and CDR2 SYDVKM. The length of the CDR3 is 13 residues. CDR3 nucleotides: TGTGCCAGCAGGCCCACGCGAAATTCACCCCTCCACTTT. It is translated as CASRPTRNSPLHF. Full variable domain (missing parts from reference TRBV28 and TRBJ1-6): DVKVTQSSRYLVKRTGEKVFLECVQDMDHENMFWYRQDPGLGLRLIYFSYDVKMKEKGDIPEGYSVSREKKERFSLILESASTNQTSMYLCASRPTRNSPLHFGNGTRLTVT.

V and J are TRBV9 and TRBJ1-3, with D hard to call. This CDR3 contains 15 residues. Germline V CDR1 and CDR2: SGDLS, YYNGEE. The V end was cut by 0 bases, the J end by 0 bases, with 7 bases between. CDR3 sequence: CASSVDPGSGNTIYF. For the CDR3, the DNA is TGTGCCAGCAGCGTAGACCCAGGCTCTGGAAACACCATATATTTT.

The chain couples TRBV7-6 to TRBJ2-1, with D perhaps TRBD1 (6 bases). The CDR3 contains 14 residues. CDR1 and CDR2 from the germline V gene are SGHVS and FNYEAQ. V dropped 4 bases and J dropped 10 bases, with 17 bases sitting between them. The CDR3, as DNA: TGTGCCAGCAGCTCGCGGACAGCGACTTTGGAGCAGTTCTTC. This gives the protein CASSSRTATLEQFF.

V usage is TRBV12-3 or TRBV12-4 and J usage is TRBJ2-5; D is unresolved. The CDR3 covers 13 residues. The V end lost 6 bases, the J end lost 7 bases, and 15 bases lay between the germline ends. The CDR3 bases are TGTGCCAGCAGGGCAGGAACTCTTGGGACCCAGTACTTC. Translating it yields CASRAGTLGTQYF.

This chain connects TRBV3-1 (or the pseudogene TRBV3-2) to TRBJ2-5; D perhaps matches TRBD1 (7 bases). CDR1 is LGHDT, CDR2 YNNKEL, per germline (reference sequence). CDR3 length: 15 residues. Trimming removed 1 base from V and 5 bases from J, with 14 bases in between. The CDR3: CASSQGQGGPETQYF. CDR3 in DNA: TGTGCCAGCAGCCAAGGTCAGGGGGGCCCGGAGACCCAGTACTTC.

This chain connects TRBV5-4 to TRBJ1-2; a weak D match, TRBD1 (6 bases). There are 15 residues in the CDR3. V lost 4 bases and J lost 2, with 15 bases in between. CDR1 is SGHNT and CDR2 is YYREEE in the germline V gene (reference sequence). The CDR3 region is CASSLRDILNYGYTF. CDR3 DNA sequence: TGTGCCAGCAGCCTTAGGGACATATTGAACTATGGCTACACCTTC.

This chain links TRBV11-3 with TRBJ2-1, with D hard to call. The V and J ends lost 5 bases and 6 bases respectively, with 14 bases between them. The germline V gene encodes CDR1 SGHNT and CDR2 YENEEA. There are 14 residues in the CDR3. The CDR3 DNA reads TGTGCCAGCAGCAACGGAGCCCAGGTCAATGAGCAGTTCTTC. Amino acids: CASSNGAQVNEQFF.

This sequence joins TRBV7-8 and TRBJ2-7; TRBD1 matches at 9 bases. Germline assignment: CDR1 SGHVS and CDR2 FQNEAQ. The V and J ends lost 5 bases and 1 base, in that order; junction bases with no gene match: 18. The CDR3 runs to 19 residues. CDR3 nucleotides: TGTGCCAGCAGCCCTCTCCCCGGACAGGGGTTTTCTGAATCCTACGAGCAGTACTTC. Amino acid sequence: CASSPLPGQGFSESYEQYF.

The chain carries TRBV7-3 and TRBJ1-1; D is perhaps TRBD1 (5 bases). Germline V lookup: CDR1 SGHTA, CDR2 FQGTGA. This CDR3 has 13 amino acids. The ends were cut back, 7 bases at V and 3 bases at J, with 12 bases in the middle. CDR3 coding DNA: TGTGCCAGCACCGGGACCGGAGACACTGAAGCTTTCTTT. As protein: CASTGTGDTEAFF.

The chain recombines TRBV24-1 with TRBJ2-3, with D unresolved. Germline V gives CDR1 KGHDR, CDR2 SFDVKD. V lost 5 bases, J lost 4 bases, and 3 bases lay in between. The CDR3 totals 11 residues. The CDR3 DNA follows: TGTGCCACCAGTGCGGCAGATACGCAGTATTTT. This gives the protein CATSAADTQYF.

J is TRBJ2-3 and V is TRBV10-3, with a weak D call TRBD1 (5 bases). The CDR3 covers 14 residues. Trimming took 0 bases from V and 4 from J, leaving 8 bases between them. Germline V gene sequence: CDR1 ENHRY, CDR2 SYGVKD. This chain's CDR3 is CAISESPGSDTQYF. For the CDR3, the DNA is TGTGCCATCAGTGAGTCGCCAGGGTCAGATACGCAGTATTTT.